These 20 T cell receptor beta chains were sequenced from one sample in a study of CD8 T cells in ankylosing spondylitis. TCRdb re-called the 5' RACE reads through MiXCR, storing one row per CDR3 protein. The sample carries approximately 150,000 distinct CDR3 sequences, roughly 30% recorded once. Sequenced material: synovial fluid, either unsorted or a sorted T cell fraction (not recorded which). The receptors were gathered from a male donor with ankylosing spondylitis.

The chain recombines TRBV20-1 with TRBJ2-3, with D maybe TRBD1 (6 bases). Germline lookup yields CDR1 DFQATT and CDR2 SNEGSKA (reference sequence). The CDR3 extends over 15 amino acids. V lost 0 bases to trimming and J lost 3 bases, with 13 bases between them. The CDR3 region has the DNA TGCAGTGCTAGAGATTCGACAGGCCGAACAGATACGCAGTATTTT. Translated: CSARDSTGRTDTQYF.

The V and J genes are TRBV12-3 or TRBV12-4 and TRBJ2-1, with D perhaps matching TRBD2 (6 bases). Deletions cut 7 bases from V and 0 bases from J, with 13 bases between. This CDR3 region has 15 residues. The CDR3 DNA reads TGTGCCAGCAATCTCTTAGCGGCCTCCTACAATGAGCAGTTCTTC. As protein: CASNLLAASYNEQFF.

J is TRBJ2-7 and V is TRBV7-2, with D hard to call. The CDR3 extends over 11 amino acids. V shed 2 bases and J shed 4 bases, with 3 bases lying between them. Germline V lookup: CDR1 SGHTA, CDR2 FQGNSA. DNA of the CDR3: TGTGCCAGCAGCTTACAATACGAGCAGTACTTC. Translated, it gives CASSLQYEQYF.

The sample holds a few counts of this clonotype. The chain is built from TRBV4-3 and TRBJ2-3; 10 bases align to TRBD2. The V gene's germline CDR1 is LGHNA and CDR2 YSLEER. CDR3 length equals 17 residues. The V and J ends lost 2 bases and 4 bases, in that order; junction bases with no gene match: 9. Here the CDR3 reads CASSQTSAGGPSDTQYF. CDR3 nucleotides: TGCGCCAGCAGCCAAACCTCAGCGGGAGGGCCGTCAGATACGCAGTATTTT.

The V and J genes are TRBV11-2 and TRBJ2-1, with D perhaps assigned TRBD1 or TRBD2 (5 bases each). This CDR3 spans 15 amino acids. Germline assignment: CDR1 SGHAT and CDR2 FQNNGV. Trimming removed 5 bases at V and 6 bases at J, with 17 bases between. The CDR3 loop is CASSLTTPGSNEQFF. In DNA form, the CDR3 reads TGTGCCAGCAGCCTCACCACTCCAGGGAGCAATGAGCAGTTCTTC.

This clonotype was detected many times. CDR3 amino acids: CASSLGGGAYNEQFF. The CDR3 DNA is TGCGCCAGCAGCTTGGGCGGGGGGGCCTACAATGAGCAGTTCTTC. The V call is TRBV5-1, the J call TRBJ2-1, with TRBD2 identical over 9 bases. V lost 0 bases and J lost 2; bases outside the gene matches: 0. Germline CDR1 SGHRS, CDR2 YFSETQ. This CDR3 contains 15 residues.

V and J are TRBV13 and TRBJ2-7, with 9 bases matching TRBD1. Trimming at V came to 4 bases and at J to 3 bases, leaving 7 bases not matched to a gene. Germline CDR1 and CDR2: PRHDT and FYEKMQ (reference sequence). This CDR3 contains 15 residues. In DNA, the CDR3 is TGTGCCAGCAGCTCACTGGGACAGGGAAACTACGAGCAGTACTTC. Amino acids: CASSSLGQGNYEQYF.

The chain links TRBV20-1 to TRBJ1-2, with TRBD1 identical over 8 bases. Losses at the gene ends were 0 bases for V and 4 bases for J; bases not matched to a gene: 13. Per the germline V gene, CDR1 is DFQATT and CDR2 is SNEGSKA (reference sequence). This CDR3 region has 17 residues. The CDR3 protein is CSARDNGQGSRIYGYTF. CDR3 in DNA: TGCAGTGCTAGAGATAATGGACAGGGATCTAGGATCTATGGCTACACCTTC.

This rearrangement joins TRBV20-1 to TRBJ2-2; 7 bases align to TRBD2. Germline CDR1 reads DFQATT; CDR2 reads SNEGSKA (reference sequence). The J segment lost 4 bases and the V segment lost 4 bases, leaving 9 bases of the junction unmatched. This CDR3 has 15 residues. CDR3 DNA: TGCAGTGCTAAGACCGCTAGCGGAGCCACCGGGGAGCTGTTTTTT. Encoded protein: CSAKTASGATGELFF.

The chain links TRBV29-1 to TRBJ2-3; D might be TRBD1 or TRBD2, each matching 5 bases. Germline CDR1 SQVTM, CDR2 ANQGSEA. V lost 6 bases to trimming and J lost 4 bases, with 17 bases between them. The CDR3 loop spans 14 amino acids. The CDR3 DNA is TGCAGCGTCAAAGAGGGGAGCGGCGCAGATACGCAGTATTTT. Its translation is CSVKEGSGADTQYF.

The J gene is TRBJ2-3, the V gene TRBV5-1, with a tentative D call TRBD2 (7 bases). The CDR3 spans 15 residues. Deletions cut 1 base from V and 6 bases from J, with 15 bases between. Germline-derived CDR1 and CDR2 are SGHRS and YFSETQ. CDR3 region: CASSLQGGGPDTQYF. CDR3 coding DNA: TGCGCCAGCAGCTTGCAAGGGGGGGGGCCGGATACGCAGTATTTT. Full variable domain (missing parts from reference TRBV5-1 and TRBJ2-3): KAGVTQTPRYLIKTRGQQVTLSCSPISGHRSVSWYQQTPGQGLQFLFEYFSETQRNKGNFPGRFSGRQFSNSRSEMNVSTLELGDSALYLCASSLQGGGPDTQYFGPGTRLTVL.

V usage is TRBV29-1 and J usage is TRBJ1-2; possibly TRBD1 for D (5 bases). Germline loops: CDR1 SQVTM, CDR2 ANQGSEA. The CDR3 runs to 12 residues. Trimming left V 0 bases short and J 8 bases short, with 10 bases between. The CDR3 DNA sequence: TGCAGCGTTGAAGATCCGGGGGTGGGCTACACCTTC. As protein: CSVEDPGVGYTF.

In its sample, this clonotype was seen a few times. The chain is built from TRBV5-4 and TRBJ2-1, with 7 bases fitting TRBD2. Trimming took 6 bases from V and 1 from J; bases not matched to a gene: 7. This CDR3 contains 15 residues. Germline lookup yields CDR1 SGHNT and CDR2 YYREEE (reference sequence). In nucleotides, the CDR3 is TGTGCCAGCACTACTAGCGCGGGGTCCTACAATGAGCAGTTCTTC. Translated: CASTTSAGSYNEQFF.

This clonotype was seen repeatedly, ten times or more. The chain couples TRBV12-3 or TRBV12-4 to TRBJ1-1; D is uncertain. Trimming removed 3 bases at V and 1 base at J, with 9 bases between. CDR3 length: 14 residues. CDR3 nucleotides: TGTGCCAGCAGTTTGCCACGGCGGAACACTGAAGCTTTCTTT. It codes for CASSLPRRNTEAFF.

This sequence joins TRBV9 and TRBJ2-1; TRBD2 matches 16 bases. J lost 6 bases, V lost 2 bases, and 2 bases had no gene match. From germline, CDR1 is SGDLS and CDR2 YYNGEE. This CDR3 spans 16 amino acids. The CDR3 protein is CASSVGTSGRANEQFF. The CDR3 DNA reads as TGTGCCAGCAGCGTCGGGACTAGCGGGAGGGCCAATGAGCAGTTCTTC. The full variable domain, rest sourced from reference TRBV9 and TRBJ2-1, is DSGVTQTPKHLITATGQRVTLRCSPRSGDLSVYWYQQSLDQGLQFLIQYYNGEERAKGNILERFSAQQFPDLHSELNLSSLELGDSALYFCASSVGTSGRANEQFFGPGTRLTVL.

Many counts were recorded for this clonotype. CDR3 DNA: TGCAGTGCTAGGATCGCGGGAGGGTTTCAAGAGACCCAGTACTTC. This sequence encodes CSARIAGGFQETQYF. This chain joins TRBV20-1 and TRBJ2-5, with 9 bases that match TRBD2. Germline loops: CDR1 DFQATT, CDR2 SNEGSKA (reference sequence). The CDR3 extends over 15 amino acids. Losses at the gene ends were 3 bases for V and 2 bases for J; bases not matched to a gene: 7.

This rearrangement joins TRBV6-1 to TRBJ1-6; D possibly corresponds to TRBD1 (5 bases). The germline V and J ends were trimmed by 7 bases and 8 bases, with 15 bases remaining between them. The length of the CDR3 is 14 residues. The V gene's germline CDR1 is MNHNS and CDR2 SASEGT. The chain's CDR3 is CASNPGPRHSPLHF. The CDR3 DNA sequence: TGTGCCAGCAATCCGGGACCACGGCATTCACCCCTCCACTTT.

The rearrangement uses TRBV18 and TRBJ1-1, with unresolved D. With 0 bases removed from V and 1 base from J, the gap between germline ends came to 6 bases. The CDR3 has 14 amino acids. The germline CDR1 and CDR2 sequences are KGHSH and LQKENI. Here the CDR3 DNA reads TGTGCCAGCTCACCACCCGGGAGGAACACTGAAGCTTTCTTT. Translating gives CASSPPGRNTEAFF. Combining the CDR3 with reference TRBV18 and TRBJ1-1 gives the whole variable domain NAGVMQNPRHLVRRRGQEARLRCSPMKGHSHVYWYRQLPEEGLKFMVYLQKENIIDESGMPKERFSAEFPKEGPSILRIQQVVRGDSAAYFCASSPPGRNTEAFFGQGTRLTVV.

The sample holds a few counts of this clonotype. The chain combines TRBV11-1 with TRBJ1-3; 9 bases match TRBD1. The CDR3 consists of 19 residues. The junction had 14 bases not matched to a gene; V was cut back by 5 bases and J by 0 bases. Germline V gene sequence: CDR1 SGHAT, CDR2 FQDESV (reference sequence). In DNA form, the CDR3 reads TGTGCCAGCAGCGCCCGGGACAGGGTTTACTCGACCTCTGGAAACACCATATATTTT. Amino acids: CASSARDRVYSTSGNTIYF.

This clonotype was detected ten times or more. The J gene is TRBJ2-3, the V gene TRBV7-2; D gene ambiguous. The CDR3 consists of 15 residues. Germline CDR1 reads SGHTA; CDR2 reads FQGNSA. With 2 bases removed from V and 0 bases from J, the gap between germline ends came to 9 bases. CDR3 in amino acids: CASSLTSTSTDTQYF. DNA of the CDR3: TGTGCCAGCAGCTTAACATCCACTAGCACAGATACGCAGTATTTT.